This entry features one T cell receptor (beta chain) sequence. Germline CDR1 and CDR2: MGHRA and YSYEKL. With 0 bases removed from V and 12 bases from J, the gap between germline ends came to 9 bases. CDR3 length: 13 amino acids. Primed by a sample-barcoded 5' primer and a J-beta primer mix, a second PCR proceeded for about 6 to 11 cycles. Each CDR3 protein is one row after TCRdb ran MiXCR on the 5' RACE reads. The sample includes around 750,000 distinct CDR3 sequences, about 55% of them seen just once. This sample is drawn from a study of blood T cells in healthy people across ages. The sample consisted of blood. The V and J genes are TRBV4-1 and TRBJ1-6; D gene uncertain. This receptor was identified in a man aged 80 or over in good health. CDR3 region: CASSQERAGPLHF. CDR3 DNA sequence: TGCGCCAGCAGCCAAGAGCGGGCAGGACCCCTCCACTTT.